One and the same sample provided the 16 T cell receptor beta chains below, sequenced in a study of blood T cell repertoires in COVID-19. Using immunoSEQ multiplex PCR, the repertoire was profiled, and TCRdb retains in-frame clones only, with some absent. This table holds around 330,000 clones, approximately 88% found once. Input material: peripheral blood. The receptors derive from a woman aged 25 to 39 with COVID-19, enrolled during active disease.

This clone appeared a single time. The genes are TRBV4-2 and TRBJ1-5, with a weak D call TRBD1 (6 bases). Germline V gene sequence: CDR1 LGHNA, CDR2 YNFKEQ. V shed 1 base and J shed 4 bases, with 11 bases lying between them. This CDR3 has 15 amino acids. The chain's CDR3 is CASSQVKQGNQPQHF. For the CDR3, the DNA is TGTGCCAGCAGCCAAGTTAAACAGGGAAATCAGCCCCAGCATTTT.

V usage is TRBV6-6 and J usage is TRBJ2-2; 10 bases are a match to TRBD1. The CDR3 runs to 16 residues. Germline CDR1 reads MNHNY; CDR2 reads SVGAGI (reference sequence). The ends lost 6 bases at V and 4 bases at J; junction bases unmatched: 8. The CDR3 bases are TGTGCCAGCAGCGACAGGGGGCAGTCAGGCACCGGGGAGCTGTTTTTT. It specifies CASSDRGQSGTGELFF.

V is TRBV7-8 and J is TRBJ2-5, with D maybe TRBD2 (5 bases). CDR3 length: 15 residues. Per the germline V gene, CDR1 is SGHVS and CDR2 is FQNEAQ. V was clipped by 5 bases and J by 2 bases, with 15 bases between them. The CDR3 sequence is CASSLGLDSQETQYF. In DNA, the CDR3 is TGTGCCAGCAGCCTCGGACTGGACTCACAAGAGACCCAGTACTTC.

The genes are TRBV5-1 and TRBJ2-2, with a tentative D call TRBD2 (5 bases). V shed 0 bases and J shed 4 bases, with 13 bases lying between them. Germline loops: CDR1 SGHRS, CDR2 YFSETQ. The CDR3 has 16 amino acids. This CDR3 reads CASSLVARTPTGELFF. CDR3 in DNA: TGCGCCAGCAGCTTGGTAGCCCGGACTCCCACCGGGGAGCTGTTTTTT.

The chain's CDR3 is CASPEPGAHEAFF. The CDR3 coding sequence is TGCGCCAGCCCCGAACCAGGGGCACATGAAGCTTTCTTT. This rearrangement joins TRBV10-1 to TRBJ1-1; maybe TRBD1 (6 bases). The CDR3 runs 13 residues. Germline V lookup: CDR1 WNHNN, CDR2 SYGVQD (reference sequence). V was trimmed by 8 bases and J by 7 bases, leaving 17 bases between them.

The chain couples TRBV25-1 to TRBJ2-2; unclear D gene. CDR3 length: 15 amino acids. Germline V CDR1 and CDR2: MGHDK, SYGVNS. The V gene lost 8 bases and the J gene lost 5 bases, with 18 bases spanning the gap. The CDR3 region has the DNA TGTGCCAGCGCCCCGGCTCTTTCCGGGACCGGGGAGCTGTTTTTT. Translated: CASAPALSGTGELFF.

The J gene is TRBJ1-4, the V gene TRBV19; the D gene is possibly TRBD1 (6 bases). This CDR3 has 16 amino acids. Trimming cost V 4 bases and J 7 bases, with 19 bases left between them. Per the germline V gene, CDR1 is LNHDA and CDR2 is SQIVND (reference sequence). The CDR3 DNA reads TGTGCCAGTAGTAACTACCTACAGGGCCCAACTGAAAAACTGTTTTTT. Translation: CASSNYLQGPTEKLFF.

The chain is built from TRBV24-1 and TRBJ1-2; D gene unclear. The CDR3 sequence is 15 residues long. Germline values: CDR1 KGHDR, CDR2 SFDVKD. The V end lost 2 bases, the J end lost 2 bases, and 11 bases lay between the germline ends. For the CDR3, the DNA is TGTGCCACCAGTGATTCGAGAGGATTGAACTATGGCTACACCTTC. Its protein product is CATSDSRGLNYGYTF.

The rearrangement uses TRBV19 and TRBJ1-1; D might be TRBD1 (6 bases). The length of the CDR3 is 14 residues. Trimming took off 5 bases at V and 4 bases at J, with 14 bases between the two ends. The germline V gene encodes CDR1 LNHDA and CDR2 SQIVND (reference sequence). CDR3 amino acids: CASSPLTGSTEAFF. In nucleotides, the CDR3 is TGTGCCAGTAGTCCCCTTACAGGGAGCACTGAAGCTTTCTTT.

In DNA form, the CDR3 reads TGTGCCAGCTCAACGGTGCGCCAAAGAGGCGGGGGGGGAAATGAGCAGTTCTTC. This sequence encodes CASSTVRQRGGGGNEQFF. The chain couples TRBV18 to TRBJ2-1; 9 nucleotides agree with TRBD2. Germline V gene data show CDR1 as KGHSH and CDR2 as LQKENI. V trimming: 5 bases; J trimming: 7 bases; junction bases outside the gene matches: 18. The length of the CDR3 is 18 residues.

This clone is a singleton in its sample. The rearrangement uses TRBV5-1 and TRBJ1-4, with 8 bases aligning to TRBD1. This CDR3 contains 14 residues. From germline, CDR1 is SGHRS and CDR2 YFSETQ. With V trimmed by 0 bases and J by 7 bases, 2 bases remained unmatched. Here the CDR3 DNA reads TGCGCCAGCAGCTTGGAGACAGGGGCTGAAAAACTGTTTTTT. Its protein product is CASSLETGAEKLFF.

The chain is built from TRBV19 and TRBJ2-2, with D perhaps TRBD2 (7 bases). The V gene's germline CDR1 is LNHDA and CDR2 SQIVND (reference sequence). The length of the CDR3 is 14 residues. V was cut by 3 bases and J by 6 bases, with 11 bases left in between. The CDR3, as DNA: TGTGCCAGTAGTATTCGGGGGGCAGCCGGGGAGCTGTTTTTT. It codes for CASSIRGAAGELFF.

In this sample, this clone turned up once. The rearrangement uses TRBV29-1 and TRBJ1-2; D remains unclear. Germline V gives CDR1 SQVTM, CDR2 ANQGSEA. V lost 7 bases and J lost 7, with 13 bases in between. This CDR3 is 11 amino acids long. CDR3: CSGDSGFGYTF. DNA of the CDR3: TGCAGCGGTGACTCAGGATTTGGCTACACCTTC.

The chain combines TRBV11-2 with TRBJ2-3; possible D gene TRBD1, 5 bases. From germline, CDR1 is SGHAT and CDR2 FQNNGV. V was trimmed by 3 bases and J by 4 bases, leaving 17 bases between them. The CDR3 covers 16 residues. The CDR3 loop is CASSFFSPGIADTQYF. CDR3 nucleotide sequence: TGTGCCAGCAGCTTCTTTTCCCCAGGGATAGCAGATACGCAGTATTTT.

The chain combines TRBV10-1 with TRBJ1-2, with 9 bases that match TRBD1. Germline CDR1 reads WNHNN; CDR2 reads SYGVQD (reference sequence). Losses at the gene ends were 5 bases for V and 8 bases for J; bases not matched to a gene: 6. The CDR3 extends over 13 amino acids. This CDR3 reads CASSPGTGKGYTF. The CDR3 DNA follows: TGCGCCAGCAGTCCCGGGACAGGGAAGGGCTACACCTTC.

This clone was recorded once. The J gene is TRBJ2-5, the V gene TRBV11-3; 9 bases are shared with TRBD2. Trimming removed 5 bases from V and 5 bases from J; junction bases left unmatched: 6. Germline V gives CDR1 SGHNT, CDR2 YENEEA. The CDR3 totals 14 residues. Written as DNA, the CDR3 is TGTGCCAGCAGCCATAGCGGGGGAGGTGAGACCCAGTACTTC. This gives the protein CASSHSGGGETQYF. Full variable domain (remainder filled in from reference TRBV11-3 and TRBJ2-5): EAGVVQSPRYKIIEKKQPVAFWCNPISGHNTLYWYLQNLGQGPELLIRYENEEAVDDSQLPKDRFSAERLKGVDSTLKIQPAELGDSAVYLCASSHSGGGETQYFGPGTRLLVL.